This entry lists 6 T cell receptor beta chains sequenced from one sample in a study of T-cell memory formation after mild COVID-19. A single record per CDR3 protein comes from TCRdb applying MiXCR to the 5' RACE reads. Of about 390,000 distinct CDR3 sequences in the sample, roughly 21% are singletons; the top ten hold around an eighth. Sequencing was carried out using PBMCs or a T cell subset sorted from them (not recorded which). The receptors originated from an adult woman who had mild COVID-19 (a few samples of this study predate the infection). Cell type and time point are not known.

The rearrangement joins TRBV5-6 to TRBJ2-4; D assignment may be TRBD1 or TRBD2 (6 bases each). Germline assignment: CDR1 SGHDT and CDR2 YYEEEE. Trimming removed 1 base from V and 11 bases from J, with 25 bases in between. CDR3 size: 17 residues. This CDR3 reads CASSLRGANPRQKFQYF. DNA for the CDR3: TGTGCCAGCAGCTTGAGGGGGGCTAATCCCCGGCAAAAATTTCAGTACTTC.

The rearrangement joins TRBV6-2 or TRBV6-3 to TRBJ1-1, with TRBD1 matching over 8 bases. The germline V gene encodes CDR1 MNHEY and CDR2 SVGEGT. V trimming: 0 bases; J trimming: 3 bases; junction bases outside the gene matches: 3. The CDR3 extends over 15 amino acids. The CDR3 loop reads CASSYSYRGDTEAFF. CDR3 nucleotides: TGTGCCAGCAGTTACTCGTACAGGGGGGACACTGAAGCTTTCTTT.

The V gene is TRBV5-1, the J gene TRBJ2-2, with D maybe TRBD2 (5 bases). This CDR3 region has 15 residues. Looked up from germline, CDR1 is SGHRS and CDR2 is YFSETQ. V was clipped by 2 bases and J by 4 bases, with 12 bases between them. The CDR3 region has the DNA TGCGCCAGCAGCTTCGATAGCGAGTTCACCGGGGAGCTGTTTTTT. Translating it yields CASSFDSEFTGELFF.

This clonotype appeared a few times. The CDR3 DNA reads as TGTGCCAGTAGTATGGACAGGGCTTCCCACGAGCAGTACTTC. Translating it yields CASSMDRASHEQYF. The chain has TRBV19 and TRBJ2-7, with TRBD1 matching over 8 bases. The CDR3 loop spans 14 amino acids. V shed 3 bases, J shed 5 bases, and the junction held 6 bases outside the gene matches. Germline lookup yields CDR1 LNHDA and CDR2 SQIVND (reference sequence). Together with reference TRBV19 and TRBJ2-7, the CDR3 gives the full variable domain: DGGITQSPKYLFRKEGQNVTLSCEQNLNHDAMYWYRQDPGQGLRLIYYSQIVNDFQKGDIAEGYSVSREKKESFPLTVTSAQKNPTAFYLCASSMDRASHEQYFGPGTRLTVT.

This clonotype appeared a few times. The genes are TRBV9 and TRBJ2-7, with 7 bases fitting TRBD2. CDR1 and CDR2 from the germline V gene are SGDLS and YYNGEE. V was clipped by 0 bases and J by 2 bases; unmatched bases: 5. The CDR3 runs 15 residues. CDR3 residues: CASSVESGGTYEQYF. The CDR3 DNA reads TGTGCCAGCAGCGTAGAGTCGGGAGGTACCTACGAGCAGTACTTC. The whole variable domain, remainder taken from reference TRBV9 and TRBJ2-7, is DSGVTQTPKHLITATGQRVTLRCSPRSGDLSVYWYQQSLDQGLQFLIQYYNGEERAKGNILERFSAQQFPDLHSELNLSSLELGDSALYFCASSVESGGTYEQYFGPGTRLTVT.

The gene calls are TRBV7-6 and TRBJ2-1; 15 bases match TRBD2. Germline V gene sequence: CDR1 SGHVS, CDR2 FNYEAQ. The CDR3 covers 16 residues. The ends lost 6 bases at V and 6 bases at J; junction bases unmatched: 6. The DNA for the CDR3 is TGTGCCAGCAGTCCCGGACTAGCGGGGGGGCTCAATGAGCAGTTCTTC. This gives the protein CASSPGLAGGLNEQFF.